Here is one TCR beta chain with its context. Its antigen is not identified. An immunoSEQ assay, version v3.0, was performed at survey level. The method was immunoSEQ multiplex PCR; TCRdb's version includes in-frame clones alone and lacks a portion of them. The data contain about 38,000 clones, approximately 79% of them seen just once; the ten biggest clones take up roughly 4.9%. Two or more post-ART PBMC samples, plus at least one pre-ART sample, were available for each donor. This specimen comes from a study of long-term antiretroviral therapy in people with HIV. Findings and caveats of the study: In samples taken after ART, diversity increased but remained below transplant donor control levels.

The CDR3 loop spans 15 amino acids. V gave up 2 bases and J gave up 3 bases, with 8 bases separating them. Germline V lookup: CDR1 SEHNR, CDR2 FQNEAQ (reference sequence). This clonotype was obtained from a man aged 18 to 30 with HIV. The sequencing here drew on unsorted PBMCs, taken 1.5 years after starting antiretroviral therapy. The chain uses TRBV7-9 and TRBJ2-6; the D call may be TRBD1 or TRBD2 (5 bases each). CDR3 residues: CASSLSGGGANVLTF. DNA of the CDR3: TGTGCCAGCAGCTTAAGTGGGGGTGGGGCCAACGTCCTGACTTTC.